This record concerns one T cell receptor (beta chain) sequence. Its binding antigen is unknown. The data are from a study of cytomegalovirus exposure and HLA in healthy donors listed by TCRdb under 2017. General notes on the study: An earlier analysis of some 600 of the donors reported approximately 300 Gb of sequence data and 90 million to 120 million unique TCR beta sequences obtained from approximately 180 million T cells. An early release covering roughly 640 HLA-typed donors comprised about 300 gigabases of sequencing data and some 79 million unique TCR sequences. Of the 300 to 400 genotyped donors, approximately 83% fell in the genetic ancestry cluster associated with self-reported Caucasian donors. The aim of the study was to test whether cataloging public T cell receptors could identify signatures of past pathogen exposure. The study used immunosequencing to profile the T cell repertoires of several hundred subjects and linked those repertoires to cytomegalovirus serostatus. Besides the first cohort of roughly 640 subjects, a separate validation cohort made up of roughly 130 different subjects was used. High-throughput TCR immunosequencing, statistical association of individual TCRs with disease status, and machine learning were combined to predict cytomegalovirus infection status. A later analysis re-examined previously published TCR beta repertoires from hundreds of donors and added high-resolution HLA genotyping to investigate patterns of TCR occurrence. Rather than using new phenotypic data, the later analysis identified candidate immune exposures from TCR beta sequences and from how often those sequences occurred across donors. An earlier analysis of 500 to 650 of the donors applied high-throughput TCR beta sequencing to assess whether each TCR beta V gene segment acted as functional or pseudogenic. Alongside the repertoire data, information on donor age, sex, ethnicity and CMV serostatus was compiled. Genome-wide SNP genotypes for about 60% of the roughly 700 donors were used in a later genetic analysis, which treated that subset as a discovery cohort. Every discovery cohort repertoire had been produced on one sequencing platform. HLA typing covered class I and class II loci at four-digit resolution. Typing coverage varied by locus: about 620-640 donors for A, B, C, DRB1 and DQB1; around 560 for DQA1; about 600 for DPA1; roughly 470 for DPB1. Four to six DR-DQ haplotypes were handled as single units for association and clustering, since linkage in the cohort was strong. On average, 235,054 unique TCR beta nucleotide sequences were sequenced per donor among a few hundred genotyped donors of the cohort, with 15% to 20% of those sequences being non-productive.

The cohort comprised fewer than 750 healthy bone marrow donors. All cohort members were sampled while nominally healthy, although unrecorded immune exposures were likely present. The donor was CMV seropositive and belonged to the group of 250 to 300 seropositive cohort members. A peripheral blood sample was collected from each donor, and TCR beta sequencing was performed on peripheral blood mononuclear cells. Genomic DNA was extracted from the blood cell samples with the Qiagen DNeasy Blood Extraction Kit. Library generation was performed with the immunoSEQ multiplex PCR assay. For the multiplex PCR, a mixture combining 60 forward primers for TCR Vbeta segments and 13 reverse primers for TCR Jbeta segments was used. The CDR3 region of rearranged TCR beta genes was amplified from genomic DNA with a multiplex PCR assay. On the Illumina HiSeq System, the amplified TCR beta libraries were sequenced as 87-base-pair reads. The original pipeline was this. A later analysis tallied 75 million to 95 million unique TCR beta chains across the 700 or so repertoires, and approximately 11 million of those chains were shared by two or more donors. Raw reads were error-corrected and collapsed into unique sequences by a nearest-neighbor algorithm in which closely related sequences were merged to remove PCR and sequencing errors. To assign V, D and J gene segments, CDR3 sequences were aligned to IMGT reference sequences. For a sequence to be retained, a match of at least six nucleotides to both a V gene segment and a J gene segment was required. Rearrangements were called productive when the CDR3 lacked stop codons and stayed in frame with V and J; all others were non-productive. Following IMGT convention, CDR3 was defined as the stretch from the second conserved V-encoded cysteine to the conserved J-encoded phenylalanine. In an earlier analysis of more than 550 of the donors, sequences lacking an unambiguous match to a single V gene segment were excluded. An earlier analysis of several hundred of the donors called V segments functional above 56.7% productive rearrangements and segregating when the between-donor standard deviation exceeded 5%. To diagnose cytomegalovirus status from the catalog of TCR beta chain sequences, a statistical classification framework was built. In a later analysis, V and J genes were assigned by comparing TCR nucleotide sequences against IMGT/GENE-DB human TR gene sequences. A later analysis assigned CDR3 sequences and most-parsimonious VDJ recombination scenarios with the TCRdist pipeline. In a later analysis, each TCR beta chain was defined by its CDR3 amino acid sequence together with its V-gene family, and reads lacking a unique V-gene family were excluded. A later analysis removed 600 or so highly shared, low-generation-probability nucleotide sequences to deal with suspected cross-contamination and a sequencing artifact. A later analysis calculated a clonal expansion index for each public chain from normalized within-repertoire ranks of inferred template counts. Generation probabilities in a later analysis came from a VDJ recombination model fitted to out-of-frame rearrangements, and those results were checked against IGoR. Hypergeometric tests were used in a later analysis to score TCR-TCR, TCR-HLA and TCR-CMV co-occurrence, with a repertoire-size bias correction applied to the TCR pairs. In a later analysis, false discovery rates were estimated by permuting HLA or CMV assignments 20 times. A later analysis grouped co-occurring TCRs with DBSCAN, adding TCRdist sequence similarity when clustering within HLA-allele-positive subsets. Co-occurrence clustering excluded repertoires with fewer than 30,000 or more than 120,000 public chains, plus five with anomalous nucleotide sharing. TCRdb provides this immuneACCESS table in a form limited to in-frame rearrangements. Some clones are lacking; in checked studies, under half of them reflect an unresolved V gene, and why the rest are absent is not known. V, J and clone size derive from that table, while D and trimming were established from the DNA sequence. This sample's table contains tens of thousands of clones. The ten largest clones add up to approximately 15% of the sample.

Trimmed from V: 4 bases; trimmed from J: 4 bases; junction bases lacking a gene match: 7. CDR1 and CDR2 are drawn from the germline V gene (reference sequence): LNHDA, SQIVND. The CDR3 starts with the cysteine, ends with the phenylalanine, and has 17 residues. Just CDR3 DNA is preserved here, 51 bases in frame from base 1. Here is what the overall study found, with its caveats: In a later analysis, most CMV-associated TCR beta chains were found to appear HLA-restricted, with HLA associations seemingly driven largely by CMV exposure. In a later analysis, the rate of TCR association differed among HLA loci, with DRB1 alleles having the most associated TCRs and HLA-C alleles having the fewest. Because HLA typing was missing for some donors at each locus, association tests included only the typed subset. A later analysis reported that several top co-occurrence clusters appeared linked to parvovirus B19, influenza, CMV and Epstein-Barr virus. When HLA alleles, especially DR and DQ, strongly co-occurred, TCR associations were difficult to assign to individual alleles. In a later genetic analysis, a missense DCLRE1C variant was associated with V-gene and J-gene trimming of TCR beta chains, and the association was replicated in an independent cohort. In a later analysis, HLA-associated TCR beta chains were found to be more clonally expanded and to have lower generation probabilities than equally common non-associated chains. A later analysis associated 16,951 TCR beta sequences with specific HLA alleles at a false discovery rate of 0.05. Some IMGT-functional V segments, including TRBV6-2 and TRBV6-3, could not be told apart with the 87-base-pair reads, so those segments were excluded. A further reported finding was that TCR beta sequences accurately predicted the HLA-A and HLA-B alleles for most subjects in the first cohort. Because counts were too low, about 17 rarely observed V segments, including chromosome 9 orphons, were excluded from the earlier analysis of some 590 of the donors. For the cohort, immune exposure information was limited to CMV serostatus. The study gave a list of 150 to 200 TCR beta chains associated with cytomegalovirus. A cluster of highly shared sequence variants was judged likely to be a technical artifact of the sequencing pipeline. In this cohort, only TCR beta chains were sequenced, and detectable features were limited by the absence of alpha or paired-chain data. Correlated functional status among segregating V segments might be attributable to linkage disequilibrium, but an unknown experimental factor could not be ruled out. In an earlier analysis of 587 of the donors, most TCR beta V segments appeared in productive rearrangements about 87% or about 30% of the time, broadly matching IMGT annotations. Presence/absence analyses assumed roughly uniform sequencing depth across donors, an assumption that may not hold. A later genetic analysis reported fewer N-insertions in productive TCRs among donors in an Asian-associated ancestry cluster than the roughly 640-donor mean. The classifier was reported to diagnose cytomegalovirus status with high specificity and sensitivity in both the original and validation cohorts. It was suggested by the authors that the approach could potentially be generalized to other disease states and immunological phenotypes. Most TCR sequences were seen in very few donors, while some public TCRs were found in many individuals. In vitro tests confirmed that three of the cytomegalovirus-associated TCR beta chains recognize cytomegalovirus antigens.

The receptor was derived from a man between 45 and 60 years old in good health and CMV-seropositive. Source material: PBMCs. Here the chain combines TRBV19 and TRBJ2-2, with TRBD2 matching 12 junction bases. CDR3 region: CASSTSTSGSPTGELFF. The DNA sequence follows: TGTGCCAGTAGTACCTCGACTAGCGGGAGCCCCACCGGGGAGCTGTTTTTT.